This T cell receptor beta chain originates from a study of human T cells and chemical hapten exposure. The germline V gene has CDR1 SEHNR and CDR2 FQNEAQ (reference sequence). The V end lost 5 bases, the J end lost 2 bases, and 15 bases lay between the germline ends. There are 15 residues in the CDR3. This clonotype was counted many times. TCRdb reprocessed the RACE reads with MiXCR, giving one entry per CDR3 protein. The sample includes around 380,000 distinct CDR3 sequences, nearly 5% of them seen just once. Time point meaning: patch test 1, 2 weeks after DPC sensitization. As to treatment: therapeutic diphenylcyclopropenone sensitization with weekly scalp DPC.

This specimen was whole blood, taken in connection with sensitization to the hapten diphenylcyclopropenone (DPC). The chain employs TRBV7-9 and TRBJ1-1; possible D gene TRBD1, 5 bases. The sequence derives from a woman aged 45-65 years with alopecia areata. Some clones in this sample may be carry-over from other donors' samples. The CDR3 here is CASSPHTGSNTEAFF. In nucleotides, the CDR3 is TGTGCCAGCAGCCCGCATACAGGCTCTAACACTGAAGCTTTCTTT.